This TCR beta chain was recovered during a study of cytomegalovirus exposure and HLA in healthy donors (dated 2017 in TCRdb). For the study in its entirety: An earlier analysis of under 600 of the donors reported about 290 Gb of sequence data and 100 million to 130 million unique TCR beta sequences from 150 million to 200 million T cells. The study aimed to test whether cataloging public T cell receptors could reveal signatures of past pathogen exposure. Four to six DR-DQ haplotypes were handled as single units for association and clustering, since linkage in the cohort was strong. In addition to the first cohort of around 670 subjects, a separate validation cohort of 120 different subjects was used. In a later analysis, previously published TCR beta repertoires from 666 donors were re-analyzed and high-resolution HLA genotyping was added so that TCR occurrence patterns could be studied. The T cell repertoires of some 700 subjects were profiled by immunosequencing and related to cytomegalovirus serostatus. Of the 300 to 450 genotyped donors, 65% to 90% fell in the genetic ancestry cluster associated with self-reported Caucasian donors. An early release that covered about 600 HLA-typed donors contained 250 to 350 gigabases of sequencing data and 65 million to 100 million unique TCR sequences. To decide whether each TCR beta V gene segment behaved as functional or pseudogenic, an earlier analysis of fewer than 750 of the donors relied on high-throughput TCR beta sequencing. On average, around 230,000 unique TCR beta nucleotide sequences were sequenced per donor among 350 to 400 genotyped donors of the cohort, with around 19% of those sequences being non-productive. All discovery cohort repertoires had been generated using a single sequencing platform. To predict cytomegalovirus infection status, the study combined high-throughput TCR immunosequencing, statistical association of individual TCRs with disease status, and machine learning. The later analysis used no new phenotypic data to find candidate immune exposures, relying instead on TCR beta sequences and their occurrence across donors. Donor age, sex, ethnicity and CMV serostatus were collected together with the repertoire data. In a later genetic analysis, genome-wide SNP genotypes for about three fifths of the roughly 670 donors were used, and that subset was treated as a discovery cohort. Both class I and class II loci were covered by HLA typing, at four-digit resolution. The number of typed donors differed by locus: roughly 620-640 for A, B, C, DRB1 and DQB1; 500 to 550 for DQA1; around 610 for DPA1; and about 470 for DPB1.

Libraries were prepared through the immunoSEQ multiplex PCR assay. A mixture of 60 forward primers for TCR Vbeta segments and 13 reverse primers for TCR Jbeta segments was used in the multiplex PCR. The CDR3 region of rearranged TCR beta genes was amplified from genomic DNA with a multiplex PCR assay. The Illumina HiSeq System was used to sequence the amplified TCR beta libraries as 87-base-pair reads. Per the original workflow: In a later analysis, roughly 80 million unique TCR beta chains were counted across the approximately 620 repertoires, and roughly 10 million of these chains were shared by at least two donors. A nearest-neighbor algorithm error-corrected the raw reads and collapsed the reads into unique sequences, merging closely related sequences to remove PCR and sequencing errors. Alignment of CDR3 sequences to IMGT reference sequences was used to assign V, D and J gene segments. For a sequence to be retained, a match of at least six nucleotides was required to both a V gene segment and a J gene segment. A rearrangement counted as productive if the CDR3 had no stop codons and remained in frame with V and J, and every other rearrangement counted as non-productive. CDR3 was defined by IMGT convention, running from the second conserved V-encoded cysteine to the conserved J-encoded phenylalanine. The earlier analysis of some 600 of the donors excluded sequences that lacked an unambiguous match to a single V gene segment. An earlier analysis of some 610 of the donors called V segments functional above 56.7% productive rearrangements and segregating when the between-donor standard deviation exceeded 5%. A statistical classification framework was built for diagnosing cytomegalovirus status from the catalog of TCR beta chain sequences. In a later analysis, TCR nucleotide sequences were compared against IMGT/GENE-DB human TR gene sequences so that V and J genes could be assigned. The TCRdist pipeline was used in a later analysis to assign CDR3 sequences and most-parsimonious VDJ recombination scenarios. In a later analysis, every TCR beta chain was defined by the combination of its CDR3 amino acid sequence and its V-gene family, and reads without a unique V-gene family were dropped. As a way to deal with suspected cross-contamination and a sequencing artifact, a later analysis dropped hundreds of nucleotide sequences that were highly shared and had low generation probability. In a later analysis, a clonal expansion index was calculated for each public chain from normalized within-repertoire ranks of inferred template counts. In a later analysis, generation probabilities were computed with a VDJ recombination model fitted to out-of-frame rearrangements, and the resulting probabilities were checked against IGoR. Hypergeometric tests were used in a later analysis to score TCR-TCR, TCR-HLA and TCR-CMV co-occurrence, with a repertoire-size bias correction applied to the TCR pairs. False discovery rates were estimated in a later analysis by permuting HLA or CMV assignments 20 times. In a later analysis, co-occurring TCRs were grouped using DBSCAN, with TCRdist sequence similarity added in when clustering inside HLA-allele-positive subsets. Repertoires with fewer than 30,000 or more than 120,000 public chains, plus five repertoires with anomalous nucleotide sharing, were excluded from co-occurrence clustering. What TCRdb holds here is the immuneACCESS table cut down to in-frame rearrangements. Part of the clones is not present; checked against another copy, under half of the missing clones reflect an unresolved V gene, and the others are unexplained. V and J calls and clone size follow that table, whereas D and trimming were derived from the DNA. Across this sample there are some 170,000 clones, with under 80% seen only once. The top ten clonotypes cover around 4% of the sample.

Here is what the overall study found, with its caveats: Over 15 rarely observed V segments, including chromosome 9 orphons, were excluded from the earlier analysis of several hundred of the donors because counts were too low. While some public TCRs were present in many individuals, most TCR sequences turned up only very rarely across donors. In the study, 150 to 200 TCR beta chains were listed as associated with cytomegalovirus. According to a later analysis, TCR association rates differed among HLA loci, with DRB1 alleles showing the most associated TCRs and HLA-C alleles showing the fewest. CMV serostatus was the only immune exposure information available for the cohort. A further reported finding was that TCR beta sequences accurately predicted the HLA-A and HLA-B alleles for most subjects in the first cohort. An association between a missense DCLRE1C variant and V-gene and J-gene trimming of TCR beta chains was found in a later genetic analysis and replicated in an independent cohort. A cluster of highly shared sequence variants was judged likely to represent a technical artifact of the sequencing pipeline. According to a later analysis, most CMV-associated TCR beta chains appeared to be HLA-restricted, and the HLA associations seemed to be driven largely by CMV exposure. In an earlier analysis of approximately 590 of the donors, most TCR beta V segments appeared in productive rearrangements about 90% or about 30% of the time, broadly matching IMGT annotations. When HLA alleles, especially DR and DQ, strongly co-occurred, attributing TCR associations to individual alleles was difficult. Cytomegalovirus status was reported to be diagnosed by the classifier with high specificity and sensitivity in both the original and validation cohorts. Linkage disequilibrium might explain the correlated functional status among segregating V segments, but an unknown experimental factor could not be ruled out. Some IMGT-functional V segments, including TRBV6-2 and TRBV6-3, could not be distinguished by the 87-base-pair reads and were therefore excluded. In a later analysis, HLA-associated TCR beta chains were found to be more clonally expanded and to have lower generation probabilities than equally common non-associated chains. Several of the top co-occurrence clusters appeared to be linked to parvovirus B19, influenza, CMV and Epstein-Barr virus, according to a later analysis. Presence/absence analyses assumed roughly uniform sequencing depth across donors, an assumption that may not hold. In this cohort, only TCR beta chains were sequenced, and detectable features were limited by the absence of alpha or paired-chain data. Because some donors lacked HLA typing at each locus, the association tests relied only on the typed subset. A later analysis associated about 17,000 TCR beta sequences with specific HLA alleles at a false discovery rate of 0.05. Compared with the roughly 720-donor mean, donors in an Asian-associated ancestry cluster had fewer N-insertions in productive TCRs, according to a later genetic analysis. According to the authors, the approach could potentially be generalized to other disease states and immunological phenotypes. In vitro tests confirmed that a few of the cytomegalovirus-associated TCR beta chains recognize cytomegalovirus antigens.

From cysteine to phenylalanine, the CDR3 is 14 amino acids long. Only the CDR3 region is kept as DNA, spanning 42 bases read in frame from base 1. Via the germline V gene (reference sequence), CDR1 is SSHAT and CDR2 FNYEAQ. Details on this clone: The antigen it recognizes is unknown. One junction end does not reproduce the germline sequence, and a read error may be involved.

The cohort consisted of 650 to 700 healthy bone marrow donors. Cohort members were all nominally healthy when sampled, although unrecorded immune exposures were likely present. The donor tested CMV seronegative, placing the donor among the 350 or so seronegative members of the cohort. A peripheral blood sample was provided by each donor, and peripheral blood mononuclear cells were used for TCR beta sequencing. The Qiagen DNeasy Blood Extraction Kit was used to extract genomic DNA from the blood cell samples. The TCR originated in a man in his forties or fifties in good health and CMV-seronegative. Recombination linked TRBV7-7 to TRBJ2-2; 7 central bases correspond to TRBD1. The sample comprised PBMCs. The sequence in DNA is TGTGCTAGCAGCCGGGACAGCCTTACCGGGGAGCTGTTTTTT. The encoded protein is CASSRDSLTGELFF.